These 8 T cell receptor beta chains originate from one sample sequenced in a study of T-cell memory formation after mild COVID-19. TCRdb reanalysed the 5' RACE reads using MiXCR and keeps one entry per CDR3 protein. Among roughly 80,000 distinct CDR3 sequences listed, roughly 25% were seen once. Material for sequencing was PBMCs or a T cell subset sorted from them (not recorded which). The receptor source for this set is a man younger than 35 who had mild COVID-19 (a few samples of this study predate the infection). Cell type and time point are not known.

This clonotype was observed a handful of times. The CDR3 spells CASSRDRAVEQYF. CDR3 DNA: TGTGCCAGCAGCCGTGACAGGGCGGTCGAGCAGTACTTC. The chain employs TRBV7-9 and TRBJ2-7, with 7 nucleotides matching TRBD1. The CDR3 spans 13 residues. V gave up 5 bases and J gave up 6 bases; unmatched junction bases: 7. Germline CDR1 is SEHNR and CDR2 is FQNEAQ (reference sequence).

This clonotype was detected only a few times. This rearrangement joins TRBV4-3 to TRBJ1-1; a weak D match, TRBD1 (5 bases). CDR1 and CDR2 from the germline V gene are LGHNA and YSLEER. This CDR3 region has 16 residues. Trimming cost V 4 bases and J 4 bases, with 19 bases left between them. The CDR3 loop is CASSPGWVVQVTEAFF. The CDR3 bases are TGCGCCAGCAGCCCCGGATGGGTGGTACAGGTCACTGAAGCTTTCTTT.

The J gene is TRBJ2-7, the V gene TRBV6-5, with a weak D call TRBD2 (6 bases). CDR3 size: 15 residues. Germline CDR1 and CDR2: MNHEY and SVGAGI. V gave up 2 bases and J gave up 0 bases, with 11 bases separating them. The DNA of the CDR3 is TGTGCCAGCAGTTACGGGGCGGGGAGCTCCTACGAGCAGTACGTC. It specifies CASSYGAGSSYEQYV.

This clonotype came up a few times. The chain couples TRBV7-7 to TRBJ2-7, with D perhaps matching TRBD1 (5 bases). Trimming cost V 10 bases and J 7 bases, with 20 bases left between them. Germline-derived CDR1 and CDR2 are SSHAT and FNYEAQ (reference sequence). The length of the CDR3 is 13 residues. The CDR3 region is CAISPLTASEQYF. The DNA for the CDR3 is TGTGCCATCTCTCCCTTGACAGCCTCGGAGCAGTACTTC.

V and J are TRBV5-1 and TRBJ1-1; D uncertain. Between the trimmed V and J ends, which lost 4 bases and 0 bases, there was a span of 10 bases. This CDR3 comprises 14 residues. CDR1 is SGHRS, CDR2 YFSETQ, per germline. The CDR3, as DNA: TGCGCCAGCAGCCCCCTAGACATGAACACTGAAGCTTTCTTT. Translated, it gives CASSPLDMNTEAFF.

This clonotype was seen more than once but under ten times. This chain connects TRBV6-5 to TRBJ1-5, with 8 bases fitting TRBD1. V dropped 6 bases and J dropped 7; count of bases not matched to a gene: 5. The CDR3 has 13 residues. CDR1 is MNHEY, CDR2 SVGAGI, per germline. The DNA for the CDR3 is TGTGCCAGCAGCCAGGGGGCATGGCAGCCCCAGCATTTT. This encodes CASSQGAWQPQHF.

The table lists this clonotype with a few counts. The rearrangement links TRBV7-9 to TRBJ2-1, with 8 bases lining up with TRBD1. Germline CDR1 SEHNR, CDR2 FQNEAQ (reference sequence). CDR3 length equals 15 residues. The V segment lost 7 bases and the J segment 8 bases; nucleotides outside the gene matches: 13. CDR3 sequence (DNA): TGTGCCAGCACCCGGGGAGACAGGGGAAGGTATGAGCAGTTCTTC. It translates to CASTRGDRGRYEQFF.

This clonotype appeared many times. This sequence joins TRBV4-1 and TRBJ2-1, with TRBD2 as a possible D gene (5 bases). CDR1 and CDR2 from the germline V gene are MGHRA and YSYEKL. Trimming shortened V by 0 bases and J by 8 bases, and 14 bases separated the two germline ends. This CDR3 is 15 amino acids long. The CDR3 DNA reads as TGCGCCAGCAGCCAAGAGCGACGGGGAGTCGATGAGCAGTTCTTC. It codes for CASSQERRGVDEQFF.